The present T cell receptor beta chain was sequenced within a study of PD-1 blockade in classical Hodgkin lymphoma. Whole-study results and caveats: The study found complete responders had baseline diversity similar to newly diagnosed patients. Reports described newly diagnosed patients as having lower baseline TCR diversity than healthy donors. Exclusion covered patients beginning nivolumab under 1 year post-ASCT.

The method was immunoSEQ multiplex PCR; TCRdb's version includes in-frame clones alone and lacks a portion of them. This table holds around 65,000 clones, 70% to 90% found once. Remarks on this clone: What it recognizes is unknown.

Time point indicated: cycle 4 day 1 (C4D1), after more than five weeks of nivolumab. Each patient experienced a relapse that followed autologous stem cell transplantation, and brentuximab vedotin exposure varied. The trim removed 4 bases at V and 7 bases at J, leaving 7 bases unmatched. Germline CDR1 is MDHEN and CDR2 is SYDVKM. The length of the CDR3 is 15 residues. This chain uses TRBV28 with TRBJ2-5; 12 nucleotides agree with TRBD1. Sequenced here: peripheral blood mononuclear cells (PBMCs), sampled before the fourth cycle of nivolumab. The receptor comes from a human donor with classical Hodgkin lymphoma. CDR3 sequence (DNA): TGTGCCAGCAGTTCACCGGGACAGGGGGCAGGGACCCAGTACTTC. It specifies CASSSPGQGAGTQYF.